This T cell receptor (beta chain) originates from a study of a mutant IDH1 vaccine in newly diagnosed glioma. The table came from immunoSEQ multiplex PCR; TCRdb's copy has only in-frame clones and leaves some out. The repertoire consists of around 92,000 clones, with roughly 80% occurring once and the leading ten covering roughly 6.8%. V gave up 4 bases and J gave up 0 bases; unmatched junction bases: 10. Germline V gives CDR1 SGHRS, CDR2 YFSETQ. The CDR3 runs to 17 residues. As for time point: baseline, week 1 (first vaccination visit). The treatment denotes: pre-vaccination baseline after standard-of-care therapy.

Sequences were derived from PBMCs, sampled from a glioma patient treated with radiotherapy, temozolomide or both. The TCR originated in a woman in her forties or fifties with glioma. V gene TRBV5-1 combines with J gene TRBJ1-3; TRBD1 matches at 7 bases. This CDR3 reads CASSRRGTDGSGNTIYF. CDR3 coding DNA: TGCGCCAGCAGCCGCAGGGGGACGGATGGCTCTGGAAACACCATATATTTT.